This record concerns one TCR beta chain sequence. Per the germline V gene, CDR1 is KGHSH and CDR2 is LQKENI. With V trimmed by 4 bases and J by 3 bases, 3 bases remained unmatched. There are 14 residues in the CDR3. Expressed TCRB transcripts got sequenced, as all isolated RNA was reverse transcribed. Libraries were prepared by immunoSEQ multiplex PCR; TCRdb keeps only in-frame clonotypes and omits some of them. The table shows around 350,000 clones, with roughly an eighth occurring only once. Central memory, naive, regulatory and stem cell-like memory CD4+ cells were sorted by CD45RO/CCR7/CD25/CD127/CD95/CD27. Over 95% purity was reached by all sorted populations. The sample is drawn from a study of beta chain features in type 1 diabetes.

The receptor was isolated from a man younger than 35 in good health. Material: naive CD4+ T cells from blood. The chain links TRBV18 to TRBJ2-1; 7 nucleotides align to TRBD1. The CDR3 bases are TGTGCCAGCTCACGGGACAGCTACTACAATGAGCAGTTCTTC. As protein: CASSRDSYYNEQFF.